This T cell receptor (beta chain) was recovered during a study of blood T cell repertoires in COVID-19. Turning to the study itself: Sample material is recorded as cDNA or gDNA derived from T cells, B-cell-depleted T cells, or PBMCs.

This clone was picked up one time. Per the original data handling: Reference gene primer amplification gave estimated nucleated cell counts. Assay: immunoSEQ multiplex PCR; the TCRdb copy retains only in-frame clones and omits some. The D gene and trimming were derived from the DNA, and the V and J assignments and clone size from that table. Counted here are hundreds of thousands of clones, roughly 85% occurring once; the ten biggest clones make up 5.1%. Germline V gene sequence: CDR1 SNHLY, CDR2 FYNNEI. This CDR3 spans 13 amino acids. The ends lost 4 bases at V and 7 bases at J; junction bases unmatched: 4.

The sequence came from a man aged 50 to 60 with COVID-19, enrolled during active disease. What was sequenced was peripheral blood. The chain combines TRBV2 with TRBJ1-5; 7 bases are a match to TRBD1. CDR3 in amino acids: CASSVDRDQPQHF. Here the CDR3 DNA reads TGTGCCAGCAGTGTCGACAGGGACCAGCCCCAGCATTTT.